The 5 T cell receptor beta chains below all came from one sample that was sequenced in a study of long-term antiretroviral therapy in people with HIV. Version v3.0 of the immunoSEQ assay ran at survey level. Data came from immunoSEQ multiplex PCR; TCRdb stores just in-frame clones and leaves some out. The data show 20,000 to 25,000 clones, around four fifths seen once. The starting material was unsorted PBMCs, obtained 1.6 years after starting antiretroviral therapy. The source is a middle-aged man with HIV.

The V and J genes are TRBV5-5 and TRBJ2-1, with 12 bases matching TRBD2. Trimming removed 5 bases from V and 0 bases from J; junction bases left unmatched: 6. The CDR3 spans 17 residues. Germline assignment: CDR1 SGHKS and CDR2 YYEKEE (reference sequence). The CDR3 nucleotides read TGTGCCAGCAGAAACCTAGCGGGGGGGAGCTCCTACAATGAGCAGTTCTTC. Translation gives CASRNLAGGSSYNEQFF.

The J gene is TRBJ2-2, the V gene TRBV6-5; a weak D match, TRBD1 (5 bases). This CDR3 region has 16 residues. Germline V gene lookup returns CDR1 MNHEY and CDR2 SVGAGI. Trimming left V 2 bases short and J 0 bases short, with 10 bases between. The CDR3 DNA is TGTGCCAGCAGTTACATGACAGCCGCGAACACCGGGGAGCTGTTTTTT. This sequence encodes CASSYMTAANTGELFF.

The chain couples TRBV30 to TRBJ2-5; D is unresolved. Germline CDR1 and CDR2: GTSNPN and SVGIG (reference sequence). The V and J ends lost 0 bases and 1 base respectively, with 6 bases between them. CDR3 size: 13 residues. In DNA form, the CDR3 reads TGTGCCTGGAGTGTGGGCCTCCAAGAGACCCAGTACTTC. Its translation is CAWSVGLQETQYF. Drawing the rest from reference TRBV30 and TRBJ2-5, the complete variable domain is SQTIHQWPATLVQPVGSPLSLECTVEGTSNPNLYWYRQAAGRGLQLLFYSVGIGQISSEVPQNLSASRPQDRQFILSSKKLLLSDSGFYLCAWSVGLQETQYFGPGTRLLVL.

The genes are TRBV27 and TRBJ1-5; D not certain. The CDR3 length is 15 residues. The V and J ends lost 0 bases and 0 bases respectively, with 6 bases between them. Germline V gene sequence: CDR1 MNHEY, CDR2 SMNVEV (reference sequence). CDR3 nucleotide sequence: TGTGCCAGCAGTTTATCCGGGGATAGCAATCAGCCCCAGCATTTT. Translating it yields CASSLSGDSNQPQHF.

The V call is TRBV5-1, the J call TRBJ2-7; TRBD2 agrees at 9 bases. Germline V gives CDR1 SGHRS, CDR2 YFSETQ. The CDR3 runs 15 residues. V shed 5 bases and J 5 bases; nucleotides not matched to a gene: 11. CDR3 sequence reads: CASRVGAGGPDEQYF. The DNA for the CDR3 is TGCGCCAGCAGGGTTGGGGCGGGAGGGCCTGACGAGCAGTACTTC.